The clone carrying this T cell receptor beta chain was seen only once. The antigen is not known. V shed 1 base, J shed 4 bases, and the junction held 6 bases outside the gene matches. CDR1 and CDR2 (germline): SGHVS, FQNEAQ. This CDR3 region has 15 residues. These data originate in a study of cytomegalovirus exposure and HLA in healthy donors. About the study: In a later analysis, it was reported that the approximately 120 validation repertoires had been produced on the same platform as the roughly 700 repertoires belonging to the first cohort. Study results and limitations: Confirmation in vitro established that three CMV-associated chains were specific for CMV antigens.

The data were produced by immunoSEQ multiplex PCR, yet TCRdb's version contains in-frame clones alone and is incomplete. The table lists about 220,000 clones, 85% to 90% of them singletons. J is TRBJ1-2 and V is TRBV7-8, with 7 bases lining up with TRBD1. Material: PBMCs. The source is a man younger than 35 in good health and CMV-seronegative. CDR3 nucleotides: TGTGCCAGCAGCTTAGGATCGGCAGGGGGCTATGGCTACACCTTC. Protein product: CASSLGSAGGYGYTF.